The sequence of this T cell receptor beta chain was determined in a study of T cells after yellow fever vaccination. TCRdb itself ran the 5' RACE reads through MiXCR, one entry per CDR3 protein. The data show 70,000 to 80,000 distinct CDR3 sequences, under 9.5% seen once. Study-level results: After the booster, about 95% of CD4 and more than 75% of CD8 primary-response clones were re-detected. Researchers report a weaker secondary response that nonetheless peaked faster, day 5 versus 15. Contaminating bulk clonotypes could be abundant in FACS-sorted repertoires.

On this clonotype: The antigen is not known.

Per the germline V gene, CDR1 is SGHRS and CDR2 is YFSETQ. The CDR3 consists of 15 residues. V lost 4 bases and J lost 10; bases outside the gene matches: 13. The chain recombines TRBV5-1 with TRBJ2-1; 8 positions agree with TRBD2. The sequence derives from a man younger than 35 who received the YFV17D yellow fever vaccine. The sequenced sample was CD8+ T cells sorted from PBMCs, obtained about 10 days after the first yellow fever vaccination. CDR3 nucleotide sequence: TGCGCCAGCAGCATCTCCCGGGGGGGCCTCCCCGAGCAGTTCTTC. Translated: CASSISRGGLPEQFF.